One sample yielded the 8 T cell receptor beta chains listed below, sequenced in a study of cytomegalovirus exposure and HLA in healthy donors. It was with 60 Vbeta and 13 Jbeta primers that the PCR ran. TCRdb's copy holds only in-frame clones and misses some; the assay was immunoSEQ multiplex PCR. The sample lists 150,000 or so clones; 75% to 85% were seen once. Specimen: PBMCs. The receptors originated from a woman younger than 30 in good health and CMV-seropositive.

This chain connects TRBV4-2 to TRBJ1-2; 12 nucleotides align to TRBD1. V trimming: 4 bases; J trimming: 0 bases; junction bases outside the gene matches: 3. The length of the CDR3 is 16 residues. From germline, CDR1 is LGHNA and CDR2 YNFKEQ. The CDR3 loop reads CASSLGQGAANYGYTF. In DNA, the CDR3 is TGTGCCAGCAGCCTGGGACAGGGGGCGGCTAACTATGGCTACACCTTC.

The chain joins TRBV5-1 to TRBJ1-3; D uncertain. Germline V gives CDR1 SGHRS, CDR2 YFSETQ. The CDR3 totals 13 residues. V dropped 0 bases and J dropped 4 bases, with 5 bases sitting between them. The CDR3 sequence: CASSLGEGNTIYF. The CDR3 nucleotides are TGCGCCAGCAGCTTGGGAGAAGGAAACACCATATATTTT.

The V and J genes are TRBV10-3 and TRBJ2-4; D is ambiguous. Germline V gene sequence: CDR1 ENHRY, CDR2 SYGVKD. V was clipped by 3 bases and J by 0 bases, with 12 bases between them. The CDR3 extends over 16 amino acids. The CDR3 DNA sequence: TGTGCCATCAGTGACTCTGACGGAGTAGCCAAAAACATTCAGTACTTC. Amino acids: CAISDSDGVAKNIQYF.

The chain has TRBV29-1 and TRBJ2-3; D unresolved. The length of the CDR3 is 12 residues. Germline loops: CDR1 SQVTM, CDR2 ANQGSEA. Deletions cut 7 bases from V and 6 bases from J, with 14 bases between. The CDR3 loop is CSAWSQVDTQYF. CDR3 nucleotide sequence: TGCAGCGCATGGTCCCAGGTGGATACGCAGTATTTT.

The CDR3: CASSQERQGTGGYTF. The DNA for the CDR3 is TGCGCCAGCAGCCAAGAACGACAGGGAACCGGTGGCTACACCTTC. J is TRBJ1-2 and V is TRBV4-1, with 7 bases lining up with TRBD1. J was trimmed by 7 bases and V by 0 bases; bases with no gene match: 8. Germline CDR1 MGHRA, CDR2 YSYEKL. The CDR3 is 15 amino acids.

This rearrangement joins TRBV7-8 to TRBJ1-5; TRBD1 matches 9 bases. This CDR3 region has 15 residues. The trim removed 4 bases at V and 5 bases at J, leaving 6 bases unmatched. Germline-derived CDR1 and CDR2 are SGHVS and FQNEAQ. The CDR3 DNA reads TGTGCCAGCAGCTCGGGACAGGGTTGGTATCAGCCCCAGCATTTT. Encoded protein: CASSSGQGWYQPQHF.

The chain has TRBV28 and TRBJ2-2; D not resolved. V lost 4 bases and J 1 base, leaving 4 bases between the germline ends. Germline CDR1 reads MDHEN; CDR2 reads SYDVKM. The CDR3 totals 13 residues. The chain's CDR3 is CASSYGNTGELFF. As DNA, the CDR3 is TGTGCCAGCAGTTACGGGAACACCGGGGAGCTGTTTTTT.

This clone has just a few counts. This chain links TRBV6-1 with TRBJ1-6; maybe TRBD1 (6 bases). The ends were cut back, 6 bases at V and 9 bases at J, with 15 bases in the middle. The germline V gene encodes CDR1 MNHNS and CDR2 SASEGT. CDR3 length: 14 amino acids. This CDR3 reads CASSSQGSPSPLHF. The DNA for the CDR3 is TGTGCCAGCAGCTCACAGGGTTCCCCTTCACCCCTCCACTTT.